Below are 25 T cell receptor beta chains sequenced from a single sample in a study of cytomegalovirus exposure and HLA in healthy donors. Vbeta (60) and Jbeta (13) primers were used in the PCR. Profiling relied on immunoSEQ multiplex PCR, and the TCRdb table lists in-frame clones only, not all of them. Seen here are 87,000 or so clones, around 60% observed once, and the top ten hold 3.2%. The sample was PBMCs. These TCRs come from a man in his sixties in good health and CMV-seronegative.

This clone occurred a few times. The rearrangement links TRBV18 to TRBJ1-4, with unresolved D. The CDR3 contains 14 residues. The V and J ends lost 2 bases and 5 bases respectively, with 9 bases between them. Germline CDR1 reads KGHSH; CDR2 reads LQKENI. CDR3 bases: TGTGCCAGCTCACCAGGGAGTACCAATGAAAAACTGTTTTTT. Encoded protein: CASSPGSTNEKLFF.

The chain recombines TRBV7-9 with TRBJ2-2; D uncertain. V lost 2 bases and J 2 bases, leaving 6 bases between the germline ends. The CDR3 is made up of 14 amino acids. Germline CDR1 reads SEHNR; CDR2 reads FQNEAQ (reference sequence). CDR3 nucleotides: TGTGCCAGCAGCTTACAGATTAACACCGGGGAGCTGTTTTTT. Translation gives CASSLQINTGELFF.

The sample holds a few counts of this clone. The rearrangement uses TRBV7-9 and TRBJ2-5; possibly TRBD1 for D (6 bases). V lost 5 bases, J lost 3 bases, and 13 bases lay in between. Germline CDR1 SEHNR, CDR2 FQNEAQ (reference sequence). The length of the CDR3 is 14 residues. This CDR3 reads CASSQDGTKETQYF. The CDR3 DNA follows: TGTGCCAGCAGCCAGGACGGGACAAAAGAGACCCAGTACTTC.

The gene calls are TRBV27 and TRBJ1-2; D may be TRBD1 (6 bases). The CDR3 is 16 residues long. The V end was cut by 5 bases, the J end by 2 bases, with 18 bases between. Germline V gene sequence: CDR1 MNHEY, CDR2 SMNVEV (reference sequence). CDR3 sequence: CASSAWGTGLNYGYTF. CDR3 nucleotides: TGTGCCAGCAGTGCATGGGGAACAGGGTTAAACTATGGCTACACCTTC.

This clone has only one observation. The CDR3 DNA sequence: TGTGCCAGCAGTGAAACAGGGGGCGCGTCTGGAAACACCATATATTTT. Protein sequence: CASSETGGASGNTIYF. This sequence joins TRBV6-1 and TRBJ1-3; TRBD1 aligns across 9 bases. J was trimmed by 1 base and V by 2 bases; bases with no gene match: 3. This CDR3 comprises 16 residues. The germline CDR1 and CDR2 sequences are MNHNS and SASEGT.

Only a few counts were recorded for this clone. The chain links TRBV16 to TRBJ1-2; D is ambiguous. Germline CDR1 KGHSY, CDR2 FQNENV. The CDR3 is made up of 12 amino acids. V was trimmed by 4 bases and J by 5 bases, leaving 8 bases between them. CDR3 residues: CASSPRGYGYTF. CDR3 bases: TGTGCCAGCAGCCCTCGGGGATATGGCTACACCTTC. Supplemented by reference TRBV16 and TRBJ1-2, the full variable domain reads GEEVAQTPKHLVRGEGQKAKLYCAPIKGHSYVFWYQQVLKNEFKFLISFQNENVFDETGMPKERFSAKCLPNSPCSLEIQATKLEDSAVYFCASSPRGYGYTFGSGTRLTVV.

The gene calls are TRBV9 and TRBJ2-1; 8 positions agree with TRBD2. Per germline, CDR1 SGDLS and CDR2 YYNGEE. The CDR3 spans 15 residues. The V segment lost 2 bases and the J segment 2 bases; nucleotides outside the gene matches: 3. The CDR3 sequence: CASSVSSGTYNEQFF. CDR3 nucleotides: TGTGCCAGCAGCGTGAGTAGCGGGACCTACAATGAGCAGTTCTTC.

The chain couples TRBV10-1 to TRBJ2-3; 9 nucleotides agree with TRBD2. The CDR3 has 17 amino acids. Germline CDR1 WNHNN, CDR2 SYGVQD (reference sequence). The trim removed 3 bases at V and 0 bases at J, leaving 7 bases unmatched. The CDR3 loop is CASSDSLAGTSTDTQYF. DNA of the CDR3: TGCGCCAGCAGTGATTCGCTAGCGGGGACTAGCACAGATACGCAGTATTTT.

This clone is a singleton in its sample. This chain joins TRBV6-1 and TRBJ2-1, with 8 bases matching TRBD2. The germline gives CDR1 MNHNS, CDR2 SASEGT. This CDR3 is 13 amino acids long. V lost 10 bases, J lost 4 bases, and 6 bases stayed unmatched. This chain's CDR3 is CATILAAYNEQFF. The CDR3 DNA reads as TGTGCCACCATACTAGCGGCTTACAATGAGCAGTTCTTC.

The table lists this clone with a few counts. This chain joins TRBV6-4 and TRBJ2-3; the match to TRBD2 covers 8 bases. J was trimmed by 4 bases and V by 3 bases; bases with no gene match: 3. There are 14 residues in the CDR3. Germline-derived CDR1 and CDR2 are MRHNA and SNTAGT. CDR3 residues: CASSEISGADTQYF. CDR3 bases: TGTGCCAGCAGTGAGATTAGCGGGGCAGATACGCAGTATTTT.

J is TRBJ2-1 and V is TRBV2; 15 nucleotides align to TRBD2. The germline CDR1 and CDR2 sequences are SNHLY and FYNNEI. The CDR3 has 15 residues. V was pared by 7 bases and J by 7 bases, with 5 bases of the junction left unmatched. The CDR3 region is CASNLGLAGGNEQFF. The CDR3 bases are TGTGCCAGCAATCTGGGACTAGCGGGAGGAAATGAGCAGTTCTTC.

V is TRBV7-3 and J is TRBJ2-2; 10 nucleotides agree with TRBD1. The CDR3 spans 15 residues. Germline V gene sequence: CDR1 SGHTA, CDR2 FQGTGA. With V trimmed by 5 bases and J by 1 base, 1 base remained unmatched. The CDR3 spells CASSRTGGNTGELFF. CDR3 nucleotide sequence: TGTGCCAGCAGCCGGACAGGGGGGAACACCGGGGAGCTGTTTTTT.

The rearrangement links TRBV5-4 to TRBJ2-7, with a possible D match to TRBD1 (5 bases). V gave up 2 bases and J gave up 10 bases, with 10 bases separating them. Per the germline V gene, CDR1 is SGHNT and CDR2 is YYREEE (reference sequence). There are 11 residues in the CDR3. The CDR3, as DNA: TGTGCCAGCAGCTTTAGGGGCCTCCAGTACTTC. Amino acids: CASSFRGLQYF.

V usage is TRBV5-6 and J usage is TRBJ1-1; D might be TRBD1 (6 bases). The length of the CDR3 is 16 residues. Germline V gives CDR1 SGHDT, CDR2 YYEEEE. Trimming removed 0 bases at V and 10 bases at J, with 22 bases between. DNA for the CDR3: TGTGCCAGCAGCTTGGTGAGAGGTCCAGGGACAACGGGAGCTTTCTTT. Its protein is CASSLVRGPGTTGAFF.

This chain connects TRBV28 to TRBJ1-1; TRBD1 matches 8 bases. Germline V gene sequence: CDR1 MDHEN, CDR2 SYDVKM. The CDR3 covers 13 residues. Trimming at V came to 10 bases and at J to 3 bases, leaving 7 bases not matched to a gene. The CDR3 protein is CATHRGEYTEAFF. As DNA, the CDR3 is TGTGCCACCCACAGGGGGGAATACACTGAAGCTTTCTTT.

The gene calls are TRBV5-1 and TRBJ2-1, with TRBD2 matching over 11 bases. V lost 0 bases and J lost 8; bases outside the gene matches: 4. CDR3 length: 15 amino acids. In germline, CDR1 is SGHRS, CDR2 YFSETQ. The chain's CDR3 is CASSLDGTSGDEQFF. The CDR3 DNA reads TGCGCCAGCAGCTTGGATGGGACTAGCGGTGATGAGCAGTTCTTC.

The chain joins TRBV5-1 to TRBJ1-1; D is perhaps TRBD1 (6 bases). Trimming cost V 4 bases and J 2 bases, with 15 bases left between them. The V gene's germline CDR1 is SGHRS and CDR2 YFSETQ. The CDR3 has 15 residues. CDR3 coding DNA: TGCGCCAGCAGCCGCCTTGGGGGACAAAACACTGAAGCTTTCTTT. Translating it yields CASSRLGGQNTEAFF. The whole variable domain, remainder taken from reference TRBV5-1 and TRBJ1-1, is KAGVTQTPRYLIKTRGQQVTLSCSPISGHRSVSWYQQTPGQGLQFLFEYFSETQRNKGNFPGRFSGRQFSNSRSEMNVSTLELGDSALYLCASSRLGGQNTEAFFGQGTRLTVV.

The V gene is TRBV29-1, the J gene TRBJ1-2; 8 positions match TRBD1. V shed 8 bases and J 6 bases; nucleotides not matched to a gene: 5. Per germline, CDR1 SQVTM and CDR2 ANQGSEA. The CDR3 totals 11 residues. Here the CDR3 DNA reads TGCAGCTCTCAGACAGGGGATGGCTACACCTTC. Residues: CSSQTGDGYTF.

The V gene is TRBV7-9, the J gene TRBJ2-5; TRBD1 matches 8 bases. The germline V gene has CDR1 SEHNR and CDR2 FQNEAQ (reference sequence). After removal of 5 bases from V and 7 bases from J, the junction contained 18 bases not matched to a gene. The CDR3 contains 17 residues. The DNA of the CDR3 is TGTGCCAGCAGCCAGGGGGCGTTAGGGACAGCTTGGGGGACCCAGTACTTC. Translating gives CASSQGALGTAWGTQYF.

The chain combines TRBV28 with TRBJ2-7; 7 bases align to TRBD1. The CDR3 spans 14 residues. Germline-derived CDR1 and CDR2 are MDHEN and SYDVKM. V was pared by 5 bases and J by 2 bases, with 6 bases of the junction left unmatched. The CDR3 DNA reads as TGTGCCAGCAGTCCGTTGCAGGGGGCCTACGAGCAGTACTTC. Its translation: CASSPLQGAYEQYF.

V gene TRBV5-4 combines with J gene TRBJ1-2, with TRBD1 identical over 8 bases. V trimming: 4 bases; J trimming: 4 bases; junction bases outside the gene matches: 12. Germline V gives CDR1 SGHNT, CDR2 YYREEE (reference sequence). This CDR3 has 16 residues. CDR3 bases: TGTGCCAGCAGCGCCGGACCTGACAGGGGAGGCTATGGCTACACCTTC. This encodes CASSAGPDRGGYGYTF.

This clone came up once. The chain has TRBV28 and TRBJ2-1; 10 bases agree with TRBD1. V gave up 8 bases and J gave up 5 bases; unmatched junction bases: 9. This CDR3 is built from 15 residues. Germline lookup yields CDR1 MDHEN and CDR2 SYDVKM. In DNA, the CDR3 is TGTGCCAGCCGACTGGGACAGGGGTCCCACAATGAGCAGTTCTTC. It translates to CASRLGQGSHNEQFF.

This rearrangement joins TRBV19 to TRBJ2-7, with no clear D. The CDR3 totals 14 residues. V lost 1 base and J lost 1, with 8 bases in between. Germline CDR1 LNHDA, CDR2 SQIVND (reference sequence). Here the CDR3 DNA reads TGTGCCAGTAGTATAGGGGCAGGATCCTACGAGCAGTACTTC. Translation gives CASSIGAGSYEQYF.

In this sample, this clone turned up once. CDR3 amino acids: CASSRSAGGPVNEQFF. The CDR3 coding sequence is TGTGCCAGCAGCCGGAGTGCGGGAGGGCCCGTAAATGAGCAGTTCTTC. The chain carries TRBV27 and TRBJ2-1, with 9 nucleotides matching TRBD2. The CDR3 spans 16 residues. Germline V CDR1 and CDR2: MNHEY, SMNVEV (reference sequence). The J segment lost 7 bases and the V segment lost 6 bases, leaving 13 bases of the junction unmatched.

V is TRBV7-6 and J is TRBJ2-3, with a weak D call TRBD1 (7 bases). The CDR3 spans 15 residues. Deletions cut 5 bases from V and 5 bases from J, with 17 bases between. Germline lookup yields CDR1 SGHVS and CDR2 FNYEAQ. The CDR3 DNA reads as TGTGCCAGCAGCGTACTACAGGGGAGGATAGATACGCAGTATTTT. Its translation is CASSVLQGRIDTQYF.